This T cell receptor (beta chain) is from a study of CXCR3-negative and CXCR3-positive naive CD8 T cells. Germline V lookup: CDR1 DFQATT, CDR2 SNEGSKA (reference sequence). The CDR3 has 15 amino acids. With respect to this clonotype: What it binds is unknown.

The study made its TRB cDNA libraries by 5' RACE, adding UMI labels. Reprocessing the 5' RACE reads, TCRdb reports a single entry for every CDR3 protein and omits DNA. The sample includes 140,000 to 150,000 distinct CDR3 sequences. Study-wide points: The study found more hydrophobic TRB CDR3s in CXCR3-positive naive cells than in CXCR3-negative naive cells.

The sequencing input was naive CXCR3+ CD8+ T cells from blood. Subset indicated: CD45RO-CCR7+CD27+CD95- naive CD8+ T cells expressing CXCR3 (TNR3+). The rearrangement joins TRBV20-1 to TRBJ1-5. The origin of this receptor is a human donor in good health. Some clones in this sample may be carry-over from other donors' samples. The CDR3 region is CSAREEGRSNQPQHF.